This T cell receptor beta chain emerged from a study of T cells in Graves' hyperthyroidism and ophthalmopathy. Between the trimmed V and J ends, which lost 0 bases and 7 bases, there was a span of 15 bases. This CDR3 is built from 15 residues. Germline CDR1 reads SGHAT; CDR2 reads FQNNGV. Amplification of TCR beta CDR3 regions used RNA as the template. Carried out on the TCR CDR3, a first-round RT-PCR used the HTBI primer set. MiXCR, applied by TCRdb to the multiplex PCR reads, yields one record per CDR3 protein. The sample consists of hundreds of thousands of distinct CDR3 sequences, about 45% of them appearing once. Whole-study findings and limits: Ophthalmopathy was predicted by the model a median of about six months ahead of onset. A model using 13 V-J features told ophthalmopathy apart from stable hyperthyroidism.

In regard to this clonotype: What it binds is not known.

Sequenced sample: peripheral blood or thyroid tissue (not recorded which). The clonotype originates from an adult man with Graves' disease, either hyperthyroidism or ophthalmopathy (not recorded which). V usage is TRBV11-2 and J usage is TRBJ1-2; possible D gene TRBD1, 6 bases. This chain's CDR3 is CASSLDGLQGFGYTF. The CDR3, as DNA: TGTGCCAGCAGCTTAGATGGGTTACAGGGTTTTGGCTACACCTTC.